The clone carrying this T cell receptor beta chain was observed many times. This CDR3 region has 17 residues. Germline assignment: CDR1 MDHEN and CDR2 SYDVKM. The ends lost 5 bases at V and 3 bases at J; junction bases unmatched: 15. TCRdb reprocessed the PCR reads via MiXCR. The sample has just over 20,000 clones; around 14% are singletons. This record comes from a study of metastatic and nonmetastatic thyroid tumors. No patient had received any treatment before thyroid surgery. The receptor's source is a female donor with papillary thyroid cancer or a benign thyroid nodule (not recorded which). Some clones in this sample may be carry-over from other donors' samples. Sequencing was done on a sample of blood. This chain uses TRBV28 with TRBJ2-7; 8 nucleotides match TRBD2. CDR3 residues: CASSLAQGVAGNYEQYF. For the CDR3, the DNA is TGTGCCAGCAGTCTCGCCCAAGGGGTAGCGGGAAACTACGAGCAGTACTTC.